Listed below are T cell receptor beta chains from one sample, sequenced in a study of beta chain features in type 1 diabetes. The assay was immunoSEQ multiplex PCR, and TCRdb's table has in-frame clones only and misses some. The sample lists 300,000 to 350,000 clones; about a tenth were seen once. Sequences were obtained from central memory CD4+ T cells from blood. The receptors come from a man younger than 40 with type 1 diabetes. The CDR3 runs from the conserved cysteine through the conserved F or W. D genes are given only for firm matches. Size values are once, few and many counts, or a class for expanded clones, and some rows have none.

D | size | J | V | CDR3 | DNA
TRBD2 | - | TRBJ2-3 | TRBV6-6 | CASSPSGGRGTDTQYF | TGTGCCAGCAGCCCCAGCGGGGGACGGGGCACAGATACGCAGTATTTT
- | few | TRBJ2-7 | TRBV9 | CASSPTEGSSYEQYF | TGTGCCAGCAGCCCAACGGAGGGGAGCTCCTACGAGCAGTACTTC
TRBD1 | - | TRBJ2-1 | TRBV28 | CASSAPGTALGQFF | TGTGCCAGCAGTGCACCCGGGACAGCCTTAGGGCAGTTCTTC
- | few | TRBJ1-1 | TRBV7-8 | CASSVEQLNTEAFF | TGTGCCAGCAGCGTTGAGCAGTTGAACACTGAAGCTTTCTTT
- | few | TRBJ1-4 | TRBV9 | CASSVAAGTNEKLFF | TGTGCCAGCAGCGTAGCGGCGGGAACTAATGAAAAACTGTTTTTT
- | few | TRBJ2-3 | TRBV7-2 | CASSWGTLADTQYF | TGTGCCAGCAGCTGGGGAACTCTCGCAGATACGCAGTATTTT
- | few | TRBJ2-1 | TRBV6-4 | CASSGGDLRTNEQFF | TGTGCCAGCAGCGGTGGGGACTTGCGTACGAATGAGCAGTTCTTC
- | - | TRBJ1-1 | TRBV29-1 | CSVEWKGWTEAFF | TGCAGCGTTGAGTGGAAGGGGTGGACTGAAGCTTTCTTT
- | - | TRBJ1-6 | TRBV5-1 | CASSLVSGGGSPLHF | TGCGCCAGCAGCTTGGTGTCCGGGGGCGGGTCACCCCTCCACTTT
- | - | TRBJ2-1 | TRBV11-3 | CASSSTDYNEQFF | TGTGCCAGCAGCTCGACAGATTACAATGAGCAGTTCTTC
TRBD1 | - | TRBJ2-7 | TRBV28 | CASSSSGTGSYEQYF | TGTGCCAGCAGTTCATCCGGGACAGGGTCGTACGAGCAGTACTTC
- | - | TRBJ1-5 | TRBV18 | CASSPPGPAGQPQHF | TGTGCCAGCTCACCACCAGGTCCAGCTGGGCAGCCCCAGCATTTT
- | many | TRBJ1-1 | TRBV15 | CATSRDQVAVTEAFF | TGTGCCACCAGCAGAGATCAGGTGGCAGTGACTGAAGCTTTCTTT
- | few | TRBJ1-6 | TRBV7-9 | CASSTTDSPLHF | TGTGCCAGCAGCACCACAGATTCACCCCTCCACTTT
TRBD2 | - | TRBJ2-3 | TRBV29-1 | CSAGAGGLDTQYF | TGCAGCGCCGGGGCGGGGGGTTTGGATACGCAGTATTTT
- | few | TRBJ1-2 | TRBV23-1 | CASKKKGYGYTF | TGCGCCAGCAAAAAAAAGGGCTATGGCTACACCTTC
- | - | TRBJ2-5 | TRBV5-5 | CASSLEGGKTQYF | TGTGCCAGCAGCTTGGAAGGGGGGAAGACCCAGTACTTC
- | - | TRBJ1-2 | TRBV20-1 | CSANDNYGYTF | TGCAGTGCTAACGACAACTATGGCTACACCTTC
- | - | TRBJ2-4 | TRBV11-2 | CASSGGQGGGIQYF | TGTGCCAGCAGCGGCGGCCAAGGGGGAGGCATTCAGTACTTC
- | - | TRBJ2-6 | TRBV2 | CASSESLAGANVLTF | TGTGCCAGCAGTGAATCCCTAGCCGGGGCCAACGTCCTGACTTTC
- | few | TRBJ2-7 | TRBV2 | CASMWTSTYEQYF | TGTGCCAGCATGTGGACCTCTACCTACGAGCAGTACTTC
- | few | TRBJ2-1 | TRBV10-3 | CAISRKEGGPFF | TGTGCCATCAGCCGAAAAGAGGGAGGTCCGTTCTTC
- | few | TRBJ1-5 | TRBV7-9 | CASSLDGNSNQPQHF | TGTGCCAGCAGCTTAGATGGGAATAGCAATCAGCCCCAGCATTTT
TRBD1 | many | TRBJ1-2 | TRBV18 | CASSPTGERYGYTF | TGTGCCAGCTCACCTACAGGGGAACGCTATGGCTACACCTTC
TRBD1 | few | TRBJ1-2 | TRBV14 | CASSHRTGVNYGYTF | TGTGCCAGCAGCCACCGGACAGGGGTTAACTATGGCTACACCTTC
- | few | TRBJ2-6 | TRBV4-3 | CASSQDRPGANVLTF | TGCGCCAGCAGCCAAGATCGTCCCGGGGCCAACGTCCTGACTTTC
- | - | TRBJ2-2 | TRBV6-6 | CASSYPRDTGELFF | TGTGCCAGCAGTTATCCCCGGGACACCGGGGAGCTGTTTTTT
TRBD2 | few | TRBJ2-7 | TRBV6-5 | CASSYSSGGASYEQYF | TGTGCCAGCAGTTACTCTAGCGGGGGGGCATCCTACGAGCAGTACTTC
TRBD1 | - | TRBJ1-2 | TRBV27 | CASSLTGGANYGYTF | TGTGCCAGCAGTTTAACAGGGGGAGCTAACTATGGCTACACCTTC
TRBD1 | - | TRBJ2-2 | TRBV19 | CASSGTANTGELFF | TGTGCCAGTAGCGGGACAGCCAACACCGGGGAGCTGTTTTTT
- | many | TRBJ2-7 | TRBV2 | CASTQINEQYF | TGTGCCAGCACTCAGATTAACGAGCAGTACTTC
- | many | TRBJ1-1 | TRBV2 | CASSAQERNTEAFF | TGTGCCAGCAGTGCTCAGGAGAGGAACACTGAAGCTTTCTTT
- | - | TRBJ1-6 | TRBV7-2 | CASSLRQGSTKSPLHF | TGTGCCAGCAGCTTAAGGCAGGGCAGCACTAAATCACCCCTCCACTTT
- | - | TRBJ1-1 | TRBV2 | CASSTGRNTEAFF | TGTGCCAGCAGTACAGGAAGGAACACTGAAGCTTTCTTT
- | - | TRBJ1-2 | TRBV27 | CASRVVGSAEGYTF | TGTGCCAGCAGGGTGGTGGGTTCAGCTGAAGGCTACACCTTC